The 21 T cell receptor beta chains in this list originate from one sample, sequenced in a study of T cells in Graves' hyperthyroidism and ophthalmopathy. Researchers amplified the TCR beta CDR3 regions from RNA transcripts. When the TCR CDR3 underwent first-round RT-PCR, the HTBI primer set was used. A single record per CDR3 protein comes from TCRdb applying MiXCR to the multiplex PCR reads. Among more than 300,000 distinct CDR3 sequences listed, roughly an eighth were seen once. The sequenced sample consisted of blood. The receptor set was obtained from a woman between 18 and 30 years old with Graves' hyperthyroidism.

This clonotype has only a few counts. This rearrangement joins TRBV4-3 to TRBJ1-1; TRBD1 is a possible D gene (5 bases). Trimming shortened V by 0 bases and J by 4 bases, and 12 bases separated the two germline ends. CDR1 and CDR2 from the germline V gene are LGHNA and YSLEER. The CDR3 length is 15 residues. CDR3 loop: CASSQDLGVITEAFF. The CDR3 coding sequence is TGCGCCAGCAGCCAAGATCTAGGGGTGATCACTGAAGCTTTCTTT.

This clonotype has more than one count but fewer than ten. This rearrangement joins TRBV13 to TRBJ1-3; D gene ambiguous. Germline V gives CDR1 PRHDT, CDR2 FYEKMQ (reference sequence). V gave up 7 bases and J gave up 2 bases, with 6 bases separating them. The CDR3 is made up of 12 amino acids. CDR3 in DNA: TGTGCCAGCACGGCCCCTGGAAACACCATATATTTT. Translating it yields CASTAPGNTIYF.

There are a few counts of this clonotype. As the CDR3 is not closed by the conserved phenylalanine or tryptophan, this likely results from a read error. The rearrangement uses TRBV5-4 and TRBJ1-1; perhaps TRBD1 as D (5 bases). Trimming left V 3 bases short and J 0 bases short, with 9 bases between. Germline V gives CDR1 SGHNT, CDR2 YYREEE (reference sequence). This CDR3 has 14 amino acids. CDR3 bases: TGTGCCAGCAGCTACGGCAGGGTGAACACTGAAGCTTTCCTT. Protein product: CASSYGRVNTEAFL.

This chain joins TRBV6-2 or TRBV6-3 and TRBJ2-3, with no clear D. CDR1 and CDR2 (germline): MNHEY, SVGEGT. V was pared by 2 bases and J by 1 base, with 7 bases between. There are 14 residues in the CDR3. CDR3 protein: CASSYGQGTDTQYF. CDR3 coding DNA: TGTGCCAGCAGTTACGGGCAGGGCACAGATACGCAGTATTTT.

This clonotype occurred many times. The chain recombines TRBV6-1 with TRBJ2-5; TRBD2 matches at 8 bases. In germline, CDR1 is MNHNS, CDR2 SASEGT. The J segment lost 2 bases and the V segment lost 2 bases, leaving 10 bases of the junction unmatched. The CDR3 is 17 amino acids. CDR3 in amino acids: CASSEILAGLPQETQYF. DNA of the CDR3: TGTGCCAGCAGTGAAATATTAGCGGGGCTACCTCAAGAGACCCAGTACTTC.

This clonotype came up a few times. The chain carries TRBV3-1 and TRBJ2-5; the match to TRBD2 covers 13 bases. The CDR3 is 17 residues long. Germline CDR1 is LGHDT and CDR2 is YNNKEL (reference sequence). Trimming cost V 5 bases and J 4 bases; bases outside gene matches: 10. The CDR3 DNA reads TGTGCCAGCAGCGGACAGGGACTAGCGGGGAGGAGAGAGACCCAGTACTTC. It is translated as CASSGQGLAGRRETQYF.

The rearrangement joins TRBV3-1 to TRBJ2-7, with 9 bases aligning to TRBD1. Germline lookup yields CDR1 LGHDT and CDR2 YNNKEL (reference sequence). This CDR3 is 17 amino acids long. The J segment lost 4 bases and the V segment lost 4 bases, leaving 14 bases of the junction unmatched. CDR3 nucleotides: TGTGCCAGCAGCCCCGCACCGTATAACAGGGGGCGTTACGAGCAGTACTTC. It yields the protein CASSPAPYNRGRYEQYF.

This clonotype has a count of ten or more. A read error may produce the germline difference seen at one junction end. The J gene is TRBJ2-3, the V gene TRBV4-1, with D hard to call. The CDR3 length is 12 residues. Germline V gene sequence: CDR1 MGHRA, CDR2 YSYEKL. The CDR3 loop reads CASSPGEDTQYF. CDR3 DNA: TGTGCCAGCTCACCAGGTGAAGATACGCAGTATTTT.

About this clonotype: Given a much more abundant clone one base away, this may be a read error. This chain uses TRBV28 with TRBJ2-2; D ambiguous. CDR1 is MDHEN, CDR2 SYDVKM, per germline. This CDR3 is built from 14 residues. V was pared by 7 bases and J by 4 bases, with 13 bases between. CDR3 sequence reads: CASKVGSATGELFF. DNA for the CDR3: TGTGCCAGCAAAGTGGGGTCGGCCACCGGGGAGCTGTTTTTT.

Notes on this clonotype: This may be a read error: a much more frequent sequence differs by one nucleotide. V usage is TRBV27 and J usage is TRBJ2-1; D unclear. Germline-derived CDR1 and CDR2 are MNHEY and SMNVEV (reference sequence). Trimming removed 8 bases from V and 0 bases from J, with 14 bases in between. CDR3 length: 15 residues. The CDR3 bases are TGTGCCAGCGGTGTCACTCCAAGCTCCTACAATGAGCAGTTCTTC. The encoded protein is CASGVTPSSYNEQFF.

This clonotype was seen many times. The chain is built from TRBV27 and TRBJ2-5; either TRBD1 or TRBD2 may supply D (5 bases each). Trimming removed 8 bases at V and 5 bases at J, with 9 bases between. Germline V CDR1 and CDR2: MNHEY, SMNVEV (reference sequence). CDR3 length equals 11 residues. This CDR3 is CASFEGETQYF. CDR3 in DNA: TGTGCCAGCTTCGAGGGGGAGACCCAGTACTTC.

This clonotype was counted many times. V usage is TRBV11-2 and J usage is TRBJ2-5; D might be TRBD1 (5 bases). V was trimmed by 4 bases and J by 2 bases, leaving 17 bases between them. The CDR3 totals 16 residues. CDR1 is SGHAT, CDR2 FQNNGV, per germline. DNA for the CDR3: TGTGCCAGCAGCTCCACCCCCAGGGCAGGTCAAGAGACCCAGTACTTC. This sequence encodes CASSSTPRAGQETQYF.

This clonotype was detected a few times. The V and J genes are TRBV5-1 and TRBJ2-7, with 10 bases matching TRBD1. J lost 7 bases, V lost 0 bases, and 13 bases had no gene match. The length of the CDR3 is 17 residues. Germline V gene lookup returns CDR1 SGHRS and CDR2 YFSETQ. The CDR3 sequence: CASSLATRQGADEEQYF. CDR3 nucleotides: TGCGCCAGCAGCTTGGCTACTCGACAGGGGGCAGATGAGGAGCAGTACTTC.

This clonotype came up many times. The gene calls are TRBV2 and TRBJ2-2; TRBD2 might be the D (6 bases). V was trimmed by 11 bases and J by 9 bases, leaving 19 bases between them. This CDR3 region has 13 residues. Germline values: CDR1 SNHLY, CDR2 FYNNEI. The CDR3 DNA sequence: TGTGCCGGAGGGGTGGGAGGCTCCAGGGAGCTGTTTTTT. Translating it yields CAGGVGGSRELFF.

Concerning this clonotype itself: A much larger clone lies one base from this, so it may be a read error. The rearrangement links TRBV3-1 to TRBJ2-2; D is tentatively TRBD1 or TRBD2 (7 bases each). Germline lookup yields CDR1 LGHDT and CDR2 YNNKEL (reference sequence). This CDR3 comprises 17 residues. The CDR3 coding sequence is TGTGTCAGCAGCCGCTTTCGACAGGGACTAAACACCGGGGAGCTGTTTTTT. This sequence encodes CVSSRFRQGLNTGELFF.

This clonotype occurred a few times. The gene calls are TRBV9 and TRBJ1-4; tentative D call: TRBD1 (6 bases). V was pared by 2 bases and J by 7 bases, with 15 bases between. Germline values: CDR1 SGDLS, CDR2 YYNGEE. The length of the CDR3 is 15 residues. For the CDR3, the DNA is TGTGCCAGCAGCGTCTCACAGGGTTTAGGTGAAAAACTGTTTTTT. This sequence encodes CASSVSQGLGEKLFF.

This clonotype was picked up many times. This chain joins TRBV27 and TRBJ1-2; the D is unclear. Per germline, CDR1 MNHEY and CDR2 SMNVEV (reference sequence). The CDR3 has 15 amino acids. V dropped 2 bases and J dropped 10 bases, with 20 bases sitting between them. The CDR3 sequence is CASSLRVPPSFVYTF. For the CDR3, the DNA is TGTGCCAGCAGTTTACGCGTCCCTCCTTCATTCGTCTACACCTTC.

This clonotype was recorded a few times. The chain uses TRBV3-2 and TRBJ1-5. TRBV3-2 is a recognized pseudogene. This CDR3 spans 20 amino acids. DNA for the CDR3: TGTGCCAGCAGCCCCCACTTGGGGCAGGCCAAGGGAGGAGGCAATCAGCCCCAGCATTTT. It specifies CASSPHLGQAKGGGNQPQHF.

The table lists this clonotype with many counts. The junction departs from the called germline gene at one end, perhaps through a read error. For the CDR3, the DNA is TGTGCCAGCAGTTTACCCGGGGGCTATGGCTACACCTTC. Its translation: CASSLPGGYGYTF. J is TRBJ1-2 and V is TRBV5-1; D is possibly TRBD1 (5 bases). The length of the CDR3 is 13 residues. CDR1 SGHRS and CDR2 YFSETQ come from the germline V gene.

This clonotype was seen more than once but under ten times. The CDR3: CASSPRSQISSGANVLTF. CDR3 bases: TGTGCCAGCTCACCACGGTCTCAGATCAGCTCTGGGGCCAACGTCCTGACTTTC. The chain uses TRBV18 and TRBJ2-6; D gene uncertain. Germline CDR1 reads KGHSH; CDR2 reads LQKENI. The ends were cut back, 1 base at V and 0 bases at J, with 13 bases in the middle. The CDR3 contains 18 residues.

This clonotype was recorded many times. CDR3 bases: TGTGCCATAGACGGGCGCATAGCTGAAGCTTTCTTT. Translated, it gives CAIDGRIAEAFF. V and J are TRBV28 and TRBJ1-1; D is uncertain. The CDR3 has 12 amino acids. Deletions cut 10 bases from V and 6 bases from J, with 15 bases between. Germline V gene lookup returns CDR1 MDHEN and CDR2 SYDVKM. Together with reference TRBV28 and TRBJ1-1, the CDR3 gives the full variable domain: DVKVTQSSRYLVKRTGEKVFLECVQDMDHENMFWYRQDPGLGLRLIYFSYDVKMKEKGDIPEGYSVSREKKERFSLILESASTNQTSMYLCAIDGRIAEAFFGQGTRLTVV.